The 6 T cell receptor beta chains below all came from one sample that was sequenced in a study of cytomegalovirus exposure and HLA in healthy donors (dated by TCRdb to 2017 to 2019). The library was built by means of the immunoSEQ multiplex PCR assay. For the multiplex PCR, a mixture combining 60 forward primers for TCR Vbeta segments and 13 reverse primers for TCR Jbeta segments was used. TCRdb mirrors the immuneACCESS table, restricted to in-frame sequences. Some clones are absent from its copies; in checked studies, under half trace to an unresolved V gene, and the reason for the others is unknown. Counted in this sample were about 130,000 clones; approximately 79% of them appeared once. Of the sample, roughly 4.5% falls within the top ten clones. The sequencing sample was made of PBMCs. The receptors stem from a man between 18 and 29 years old in good health and CMV-seropositive.

This clone was found once. The rearrangement joins TRBV2 to TRBJ2-5, with 8 bases matching TRBD1. Germline V gene lookup returns CDR1 SNHLY and CDR2 FYNNEI. The J segment lost 5 bases and the V segment lost 1 base, leaving 3 bases of the junction unmatched. The CDR3 spans 14 residues. The CDR3 region has the DNA TGTGCCAGCAGTGAAGGGCAGGGGGCGGAGACCCAGTACTTC. Translated: CASSEGQGAETQYF.

The chain is built from TRBV19 and TRBJ1-5; D uncertain. Per the germline V gene, CDR1 is LNHDA and CDR2 is SQIVND (reference sequence). V lost 9 bases to trimming and J lost 0 bases, with 12 bases between them. The CDR3 is 14 amino acids. The CDR3 coding sequence is TGTGCCAGCCTCGACATTTCTAGCAATCAGCCCCAGCATTTT. Translating it yields CASLDISSNQPQHF.

This clone was observed a single time. The rearrangement uses TRBV4-1 and TRBJ1-5; D ambiguous. The CDR3 sequence is 15 residues long. Germline V gene sequence: CDR1 MGHRA, CDR2 YSYEKL. V was shortened by 3 bases and J by 0 bases, with 9 bases between the two germline ends. The CDR3 DNA reads TGCGCCAGCAGCCATGAGGGTAGTAGCAATCAGCCCCAGCATTTT. Amino acid sequence: CASSHEGSSNQPQHF.

This clone appeared a few times. The rearrangement links TRBV6-9 to TRBJ1-2, with D perhaps TRBD1 (5 bases). V was shortened by 1 base and J by 4 bases, with 16 bases between the two germline ends. The CDR3 covers 16 residues. Germline V gives CDR1 MNHGY, CDR2 SVAAGI. The CDR3 spells CASSYLGVGQCYGYTF. CDR3 bases: TGTGCCAGCAGTTATTTAGGTGTGGGGCAGTGCTATGGCTACACCTTC.

The rearrangement links TRBV6-5 to TRBJ1-2; D gene unclear. V lost 0 bases and J lost 6, with 11 bases in between. The CDR3 totals 14 residues. Per germline, CDR1 MNHEY and CDR2 SVGAGI. The CDR3 coding sequence is TGTGCCAGCAGTTACTCGAGGGTATCGAATGGCTACACCTTC. Translation: CASSYSRVSNGYTF.

V usage is TRBV5-4 and J usage is TRBJ1-2; D unresolved. The CDR3 length is 18 residues. The V end was cut by 1 base, the J end by 1 base, with 20 bases between. From germline, CDR1 is SGHNT and CDR2 YYREEE (reference sequence). CDR3 protein: CASSLTGGINPHNYGYTF. The CDR3 DNA follows: TGTGCCAGCAGCTTGACGGGAGGGATTAATCCCCATAACTATGGCTACACCTTC.